A single sample gave rise to the 25 T cell receptor beta chains below, sequenced in a study of cytomegalovirus exposure and HLA in healthy donors. The PCR employed 60 Vbeta primers together with 13 Jbeta primers. Clones were read by immunoSEQ multiplex PCR, and TCRdb kept only the in-frame ones, dropping some. The table records approximately 190,000 clones, under 70% of them present only once. Sequencing used PBMCs. The origin of the receptors is a man aged 35-49 years in good health and CMV-seropositive.

V and J are TRBV25-1 and TRBJ1-3; D call uncertain. Trimming pared 4 bases from V and 2 bases from J, leaving 3 bases between. This CDR3 comprises 12 residues. CDR1 and CDR2 (germline): MGHDK, SYGVNS. Here the CDR3 DNA reads TGTGCCAGCAGTGCCGCTGGAAACACCATATATTTT. Its translation is CASSAAGNTIYF.

V gene TRBV29-1 combines with J gene TRBJ1-1, with 8 bases fitting TRBD1. This CDR3 is built from 11 residues. Looked up from germline, CDR1 is SQVTM and CDR2 is ANQGSEA. Trimming removed 8 bases from V and 4 bases from J; junction bases left unmatched: 3. CDR3 nucleotides: TGCAGCTCAGGGGGCCGCACTGAAGCTTTCTTT. It encodes CSSGGRTEAFF.

A few counts support this clone. The chain has TRBV27 and TRBJ1-1; possible D gene TRBD1, 5 bases. CDR1 is MNHEY and CDR2 is SMNVEV in the germline V gene (reference sequence). This CDR3 spans 12 amino acids. DNA of the CDR3: TGTGTCACAGGACATGGGAACACTGAAGCTTTCTTT. It codes for CVTGHGNTEAFF.

The chain uses TRBV6-5 and TRBJ2-5; perhaps TRBD2 as D (5 bases). TRBJ2-7 explains the end of the DNA better; the J call may be wrong. Germline V gene data show CDR1 as MNHEY and CDR2 as SVGAGI. This CDR3 is built from 15 residues. The CDR3 loop is CASSWASGSSYEQYF. As DNA, the CDR3 is TGTGCCAGCAGTTGGGCCAGCGGAAGCTCCTACGAGCAGTACTTC.

This chain links TRBV5-1 with TRBJ2-2; D not certain. V lost 0 bases and J 1 base, leaving 4 bases between the germline ends. The CDR3 has 14 amino acids. Germline assignment: CDR1 SGHRS and CDR2 YFSETQ. The CDR3 loop reads CASSLAMNTGELFF. CDR3 nucleotides: TGCGCCAGCAGCTTGGCCATGAACACCGGGGAGCTGTTTTTT.

The gene calls are TRBV2 and TRBJ1-2, with 8 bases that match TRBD1. Trimming removed 11 bases from V and 5 bases from J; junction bases left unmatched: 10. Germline V lookup: CDR1 SNHLY, CDR2 FYNNEI. This CDR3 contains 13 residues. CDR3 amino acids: CAGRTGSPYGYTF. The CDR3 coding sequence is TGTGCCGGTCGGACAGGGAGTCCTTATGGCTACACCTTC.

This sequence joins TRBV5-6 and TRBJ1-2, with 9 positions matching TRBD1. The germline CDR1 and CDR2 sequences are SGHDT and YYEEEE. There are 16 residues in the CDR3. V gave up 4 bases and J gave up 4 bases; unmatched junction bases: 11. The CDR3 loop is CASSPWDRAGLYGYTF. CDR3 bases: TGTGCCAGCAGCCCCTGGGACAGGGCCGGTCTCTATGGCTACACCTTC.

The gene calls are TRBV28 and TRBJ2-5, with 11 bases lining up with TRBD2. Germline lookup yields CDR1 MDHEN and CDR2 SYDVKM. Trimming removed 6 bases from V and 13 bases from J; junction bases left unmatched: 13. There are 14 residues in the CDR3. CDR3 loop: CASSSPPGLAARYF. The DNA for the CDR3 is TGTGCCAGCAGCTCCCCACCGGGACTAGCGGCCCGGTACTTC.

The J gene is TRBJ1-4, the V gene TRBV7-9; D is possibly TRBD1 (5 bases). There are 12 residues in the CDR3. In germline, CDR1 is SEHNR, CDR2 FQNEAQ (reference sequence). CDR3 region: CSGSGDNEKLFF. The CDR3 coding sequence is TGTTCCGGCTCGGGGGACAATGAAAAACTGTTTTTT.

Notes on this clone: The germline gene is not matched at one end of the junction; a read error may be the cause. The rearrangement joins TRBV7-9 to TRBJ1-6; TRBD1 matches 7 bases. This CDR3 is built from 15 residues. Germline loops: CDR1 SEHNR, CDR2 FQNEAQ (reference sequence). The CDR3 loop is CSSSAGTAYNSPLHF. DNA of the CDR3: TGTTCCAGCAGCGCCGGGACAGCCTATAATTCACCCCTCCACTTT.

This clone was seen a single time. The chain has TRBV2 and TRBJ1-5; possibly TRBD1 for D (6 bases). V lost 6 bases, J lost 4 bases, and 16 bases lay in between. CDR3 length equals 15 residues. Germline assignment: CDR1 SNHLY and CDR2 FYNNEI. CDR3: CASRELTGRNQPQHF. The CDR3 DNA is TGTGCCAGCAGAGAACTTACAGGGCGTAATCAGCCCCAGCATTTT.

The chain couples TRBV15 to TRBJ2-5, with D perhaps TRBD2 (7 bases). The ends were cut back, 0 bases at V and 9 bases at J, with 8 bases in the middle. CDR3 length: 12 amino acids. The V gene's germline CDR1 is LNHNV and CDR2 YYDKDF (reference sequence). The DNA of the CDR3 is TGTGCCACCAGCAGAGAAGGGGGGGCCCAGTACTTC. This translates into CATSREGGAQYF.

V gene TRBV5-5 combines with J gene TRBJ2-2, with a possible D match to TRBD2 (6 bases). With 5 bases removed from V and 4 bases from J, the gap between germline ends came to 15 bases. Germline loops: CDR1 SGHKS, CDR2 YYEKEE (reference sequence). CDR3 length: 15 amino acids. CDR3 residues: CASSPVAGPTGELFF. The CDR3 region has the DNA TGTGCCAGCAGTCCGGTGGCGGGGCCCACCGGGGAGCTGTTTTTT.

The rearrangement uses TRBV14 and TRBJ2-5; 10 nucleotides agree with TRBD2. From germline, CDR1 is SGHDN and CDR2 FVKESK. The trim removed 3 bases at V and 5 bases at J, leaving 0 bases unmatched. CDR3 size: 13 residues. This chain's CDR3 is CASSQGLAETQYF. The CDR3, as DNA: TGTGCCAGCAGCCAGGGACTAGCGGAGACCCAGTACTTC.

J is TRBJ2-7 and V is TRBV15; a possible D gene is TRBD2 (6 bases). Germline loops: CDR1 LNHNV, CDR2 YYDKDF (reference sequence). The CDR3 spans 13 residues. Deletions cut 0 bases from V and 5 bases from J, with 8 bases between. The CDR3 loop is CATSRDRRDEQYF. The CDR3 DNA is TGTGCCACCAGCAGAGATAGGAGGGACGAGCAGTACTTC.

The chain couples TRBV4-3 to TRBJ2-2; a possible D gene is TRBD1 (5 bases). This CDR3 comprises 17 residues. Germline CDR1 LGHNA, CDR2 YSLEER. Deletions cut 1 base from V and 1 base from J, with 13 bases between. The CDR3 region is CASSQAVKGLNTGELFF. The CDR3 DNA reads as TGCGCCAGCAGCCAAGCAGTAAAGGGGCTGAACACCGGGGAGCTGTTTTTT.

The chain uses TRBV6-1 and TRBJ1-2; 7 bases match TRBD1. The CDR3 totals 15 residues. Germline CDR1 reads MNHNS; CDR2 reads SASEGT. The ends lost 1 base at V and 8 bases at J; junction bases unmatched: 10. The CDR3 loop reads CASSEGTGWAGGYTF. As DNA, the CDR3 is TGTGCCAGCAGTGAAGGGACAGGATGGGCGGGAGGCTACACCTTC.

CDR3 in amino acids: CASSRSLAGELFF. The CDR3 region has the DNA TGTGCCAGCAGCCGGTCCCTCGCCGGGGAGCTGTTTTTT. V and J are TRBV7-6 and TRBJ2-2; D gene unclear. The germline CDR1 and CDR2 sequences are SGHVS and FNYEAQ. The CDR3 covers 13 residues. V was trimmed by 5 bases and J by 6 bases, leaving 10 bases between them.

This rearrangement joins TRBV27 to TRBJ1-6; D is uncertain. The germline V gene encodes CDR1 MNHEY and CDR2 SMNVEV (reference sequence). CDR3 length equals 14 residues. V was trimmed by 6 bases and J by 5 bases, leaving 11 bases between them. CDR3 DNA: TGTGCCAGCAGGTCCGGGGTTAATAATTCACCCCTCCACTTT. Translating it yields CASRSGVNNSPLHF.

The gene calls are TRBV2 and TRBJ2-7, with D hard to call. From germline, CDR1 is SNHLY and CDR2 FYNNEI. This CDR3 comprises 15 residues. The germline V and J ends were trimmed by 1 base and 3 bases, with 13 bases remaining between them. CDR3 in amino acids: CASSEGNPGLYEQYF. The CDR3 DNA reads TGTGCCAGCAGTGAAGGGAACCCAGGCCTCTACGAGCAGTACTTC.

The rearrangement joins TRBV9 to TRBJ2-3; TRBD1 matches 7 bases. V trimming: 1 base; J trimming: 4 bases; junction bases outside the gene matches: 3. Looked up from germline, CDR1 is SGDLS and CDR2 is YYNGEE. The CDR3 runs 14 residues. CDR3 in amino acids: CASSVTGVADTQYF. CDR3 DNA sequence: TGTGCCAGCAGCGTAACAGGGGTGGCAGATACGCAGTATTTT.

The V and J genes are TRBV27 and TRBJ1-1, with a tentative D call TRBD1 (6 bases). Deletions cut 2 bases from V and 3 bases from J, with 10 bases between. This CDR3 spans 14 amino acids. Germline-derived CDR1 and CDR2 are MNHEY and SMNVEV (reference sequence). CDR3 sequence: CASSLKGHYTEAFF. In nucleotides, the CDR3 is TGTGCCAGCAGTTTAAAGGGACACTACACTGAAGCTTTCTTT.

The rearrangement links TRBV2 to TRBJ1-1; 12 bases are a match to TRBD1. Germline CDR1 reads SNHLY; CDR2 reads FYNNEI. This CDR3 is 15 amino acids long. The V and J ends lost 8 bases and 2 bases, in that order; junction bases with no gene match: 6. The chain's CDR3 is CASRGTGGPNTEAFF. The CDR3 DNA reads TGTGCCAGCCGCGGGACAGGGGGCCCTAACACTGAAGCTTTCTTT.

This clone occurred a few times. This rearrangement joins TRBV7-8 to TRBJ2-7, with D possibly matching TRBD1 (8 bases). This CDR3 is 16 amino acids long. The germline V and J ends were trimmed by 1 base and 3 bases, with 16 bases remaining between them. The germline V gene encodes CDR1 SGHVS and CDR2 FQNEAQ. The CDR3, as DNA: TGTGCCAGCAGCTTAGGCCGACAGGGGACTATCTACGAGCAGTACTTC. Encoded protein: CASSLGRQGTIYEQYF. The whole variable domain, remainder taken from reference TRBV7-8 and TRBJ2-7, is GAGVSQSPRYKVAKRGQDVALRCDPISGHVSLFWYQQALGQGPEFLTYFQNEAQLDKSGLPSDRFFAERPEGSVSTLKIQRTQQEDSAVYLCASSLGRQGTIYEQYFGPGTRLTVT.

This clone has just a few counts. The chain has TRBV28 and TRBJ1-5; maybe TRBD1 (5 bases). V lost 6 bases, J lost 5 bases, and 17 bases lay in between. The CDR3 has 15 residues. Germline assignment: CDR1 MDHEN and CDR2 SYDVKM. The CDR3 loop is CASSSPGGGYQPQHF. CDR3 sequence (DNA): TGTGCCAGCAGCTCCCCCGGGGGGGGGTATCAGCCCCAGCATTTT.